A single sample gave rise to the 22 T cell receptor beta chains below, sequenced in a study of T-cell reconstitution after alpha-beta-depleted transplantation in children. The library targeted TCRbeta and was prepared with unique molecular identifiers. TCRdb processed the PCR reads anew with MiXCR; each CDR3 protein has one entry. The data show approximately 400,000 distinct CDR3 sequences, approximately 10% seen once. Specimen: PBMCs from the stem cell graft donor, collected from the stem cell graft. These receptors were collected from a human donor who donated a stem cell graft to a child with acute myeloid leukemia.

This clonotype was detected a few times. This chain joins TRBV7-3 and TRBJ1-1; 7 bases are a match to TRBD1. This CDR3 spans 15 amino acids. Losses at the gene ends were 0 bases for V and 3 bases for J; bases not matched to a gene: 4. Germline CDR1 SGHTA, CDR2 FQGTGA. The CDR3 here is CASSLTGDRYTEAFF. CDR3 coding DNA: TGTGCCAGCAGCTTAACGGGGGACAGATACACTGAAGCTTTCTTT.

This clonotype was seen at least ten times. The chain is built from TRBV12-3 or TRBV12-4 and TRBJ1-1, with D perhaps matching TRBD1 (5 bases). The CDR3 sequence is 13 residues long. Trimming shortened V by 6 bases and J by 6 bases, and 14 bases separated the two germline ends. CDR3 in DNA: TGTGCCAGCAGCCCCACCGGGGGTTCTGAAGCTTTCTTT. Residues: CASSPTGGSEAFF.

This clonotype showed up just a few times. The rearrangement uses TRBV18 and TRBJ2-2; 8 nucleotides line up with TRBD1. This CDR3 contains 18 residues. CDR1 KGHSH and CDR2 LQKENI come from the germline V gene. After removal of 1 base from V and 1 base from J, the junction contained 8 bases not matched to a gene. The CDR3 spells CASSPQTPGQVNTGELFF. Here the CDR3 DNA reads TGTGCCAGCTCACCACAAACACCGGGACAGGTGAACACCGGGGAGCTGTTTTTT.

Ten or more counts support this clonotype. J is TRBJ2-1 and V is TRBV7-2; D might be TRBD2 (6 bases). This CDR3 is built from 13 residues. The V end was cut by 7 bases, the J end by 6 bases, with 13 bases between. From germline, CDR1 is SGHTA and CDR2 FQGNSA. Here the CDR3 DNA reads TGTGCCAGCACGACTAGTTTTTTCAATGAGCAGTTCTTC. This gives the protein CASTTSFFNEQFF.

This clonotype appeared a few times. This chain uses TRBV5-1 with TRBJ1-1; D is possibly TRBD1 (6 bases). V was cut by 0 bases and J by 4 bases, with 10 bases left in between. CDR1 is SGHRS and CDR2 is YFSETQ in the germline V gene. This CDR3 comprises 14 residues. The CDR3: CASSLGQDRTEAFF. DNA of the CDR3: TGCGCCAGCAGCTTGGGACAGGATCGCACTGAAGCTTTCTTT. The full variable domain, with the rest looked up from reference TRBV5-1 and TRBJ1-1, is KAGVTQTPRYLIKTRGQQVTLSCSPISGHRSVSWYQQTPGQGLQFLFEYFSETQRNKGNFPGRFSGRQFSNSRSEMNVSTLELGDSALYLCASSLGQDRTEAFFGQGTRLTVV.

The chain uses TRBV20-1 and TRBJ2-7; 12 bases match TRBD1. The CDR3 is made up of 12 amino acids. Germline V lookup: CDR1 DFQATT, CDR2 SNEGSKA (reference sequence). The CDR3 loop reads CTRDRGRYEQYF. In DNA, the CDR3 is TGCACCAGGGACAGGGGGCGGTACGAGCAGTACTTC.

V and J are TRBV7-2 and TRBJ2-4, with D possibly TRBD2 on 7 matching bases. The CDR3 has 16 amino acids. Trimming cost V 4 bases and J 0 bases, with 13 bases left between them. Per germline, CDR1 SGHTA and CDR2 FQGNSA. As DNA, the CDR3 is TGTGCCAGCAGCTCAAGGGGGGGTTTAGCCAAAAACATTCAGTACTTC. Protein: CASSSRGGLAKNIQYF.

In its sample, this clonotype was seen a few times. The chain uses TRBV2 and TRBJ1-5, with a possible D match to TRBD1 (6 bases). The CDR3 is 13 residues long. Germline loops: CDR1 SNHLY, CDR2 FYNNEI. The V and J ends lost 7 bases and 4 bases respectively, with 11 bases between them. CDR3 DNA: TGTGCCAGCAAAATACAGGGAAATCAGCCCCAGCATTTT. This codes for CASKIQGNQPQHF.

This clonotype has only a few counts. The V call is TRBV5-5, the J call TRBJ1-6; D is possibly TRBD1 (5 bases). In germline, CDR1 is SGHKS, CDR2 YYEKEE (reference sequence). The CDR3 loop spans 16 amino acids. V was shortened by 2 bases and J by 6 bases, with 15 bases between the two germline ends. The CDR3 nucleotides read TGTGCCAGCAGCTTAGGATCGACAGTTTCTAATTCACCCCTCCACTTT. Amino acids: CASSLGSTVSNSPLHF.

This clonotype was counted ten times or more. The J gene is TRBJ2-7, the V gene TRBV4-1; unclear D gene. Per germline, CDR1 MGHRA and CDR2 YSYEKL. The CDR3 loop spans 12 amino acids. The V end lost 0 bases, the J end lost 4 bases, and 4 bases lay between the germline ends. This CDR3 reads CASSQDRYEQYF. The DNA of the CDR3 is TGCGCCAGCAGCCAAGATCGGTACGAGCAGTACTTC.

The J gene is TRBJ1-2, the V gene TRBV7-8, with a possible D match to TRBD1 (5 bases). The CDR3 covers 13 residues. The germline V gene encodes CDR1 SGHVS and CDR2 FQNEAQ. V gave up 2 bases and J gave up 6 bases, with 10 bases separating them. CDR3 DNA sequence: TGTGCCAGCAGCTTATTCAGGGAAAATGGCTACACCTTC. Its translation: CASSLFRENGYTF.

This clonotype came up many times. This rearrangement joins TRBV9 to TRBJ2-1; 8 bases match TRBD1. This CDR3 spans 14 amino acids. Looked up from germline, CDR1 is SGDLS and CDR2 is YYNGEE. The ends lost 4 bases at V and 8 bases at J; junction bases unmatched: 8. The CDR3 bases are TGTGCCAGCAGCTCTAGGACAGGGAGTCATGAGCAGTTCTTC. Residues: CASSSRTGSHEQFF.

This clonotype was seen a handful of times. V gene TRBV4-1 combines with J gene TRBJ2-7; no firm D call. Germline loops: CDR1 MGHRA, CDR2 YSYEKL. The CDR3 is made up of 14 amino acids. V lost 2 bases to trimming and J lost 4 bases, with 12 bases between them. This CDR3 is CASSQSVVAYEQYV. In nucleotides, the CDR3 is TGCGCCAGCAGCCAATCAGTTGTGGCGTACGAGCAGTACGTC.

The table lists this clonotype with many counts. The gene calls are TRBV7-8 and TRBJ2-5, with TRBD2 identical over 9 bases. The CDR3 runs to 16 residues. J gave up 5 bases and V 2 bases, and 9 bases lay outside the gene matches. Germline V gives CDR1 SGHVS, CDR2 FQNEAQ. CDR3 in amino acids: CASSLIPSGNVETQYF. In DNA form, the CDR3 reads TGTGCCAGCAGCTTAATCCCTAGCGGGAACGTGGAGACCCAGTACTTC.

J is TRBJ2-2 and V is TRBV5-1; D is undetermined. The ends were cut back, 0 bases at V and 3 bases at J, with 9 bases in the middle. This CDR3 is built from 15 residues. CDR1 and CDR2 (germline): SGHRS, YFSETQ. CDR3 coding DNA: TGCGCCAGCAGCTTGGCTGGAACCGACACCGGGGAGCTGTTTTTT. This translates into CASSLAGTDTGELFF. Full variable domain (rest looked up from reference TRBV5-1 and TRBJ2-2): KAGVTQTPRYLIKTRGQQVTLSCSPISGHRSVSWYQQTPGQGLQFLFEYFSETQRNKGNFPGRFSGRQFSNSRSEMNVSTLELGDSALYLCASSLAGTDTGELFFGEGSRLTVL.

The V call is TRBV29-1, the J call TRBJ2-2; D is perhaps TRBD1 (5 bases). V lost 2 bases and J 6 bases, leaving 16 bases between the germline ends. The CDR3 has 15 amino acids. Germline V lookup: CDR1 SQVTM, CDR2 ANQGSEA. CDR3 sequence reads: CSVETGGGAPGELFF. The CDR3 coding sequence is TGCAGCGTTGAAACGGGCGGTGGGGCCCCCGGGGAGCTGTTTTTT.

The rearrangement joins TRBV12-3 or TRBV12-4 to TRBJ1-2; D possibly corresponds to TRBD1 (5 bases). The CDR3 totals 13 residues. The ends were cut back, 3 bases at V and 8 bases at J, with 13 bases in the middle. The CDR3 protein is CASSLAGIGGYTF. In DNA form, the CDR3 reads TGTGCCAGCAGTTTGGCAGGGATTGGCGGCTACACCTTC.

This clonotype has a count of ten or more. The V call is TRBV15, the J call TRBJ2-2; D unclear. Trimming cost V 3 bases and J 7 bases, with 3 bases left between them. There are 11 residues in the CDR3. From germline, CDR1 is LNHNV and CDR2 YYDKDF (reference sequence). CDR3 DNA: TGTGCCACCAGCAGCGGCGGGGAGCTGTTTTTT. Its translation is CATSSGGELFF.

This clonotype was seen more than once but under ten times. The genes are TRBV20-1 and TRBJ2-5, with 10 bases that match TRBD1. CDR1 is DFQATT, CDR2 SNEGSKA, per germline (reference sequence). CDR3 size: 14 residues. V dropped 5 bases and J dropped 5; count of bases not matched to a gene: 8. CDR3 residues: CSAWDRGHGETQYF. The DNA for the CDR3 is TGCAGTGCTTGGGACAGGGGCCACGGGGAGACCCAGTACTTC.

The chain carries TRBV7-8 and TRBJ1-5, with 9 bases matching TRBD1. V was clipped by 6 bases and J by 1 base; unmatched bases: 4. The germline V gene encodes CDR1 SGHVS and CDR2 FQNEAQ. There are 15 residues in the CDR3. CDR3 coding DNA: TGTGCCAGCAGTATCGACAGGGGGAGCAATCAGCCCCAGCATTTT. It specifies CASSIDRGSNQPQHF.

The sample holds a few counts of this clonotype. The chain carries TRBV29-1 and TRBJ2-3; D unresolved. The CDR3 contains 10 residues. Germline CDR1 SQVTM, CDR2 ANQGSEA. Deletions cut 8 bases from V and 6 bases from J, with 9 bases between. This CDR3 reads CSTHTDTQYF. CDR3 bases: TGCAGCACACACACGGATACGCAGTATTTT.

The chain has TRBV12-3 or TRBV12-4 and TRBJ2-7; TRBD2 might be the D (6 bases). Trimming pared 6 bases from V and 3 bases from J, leaving 9 bases between. The CDR3 extends over 12 amino acids. CDR3 bases: TGTGCCAGCAGCGGGGACTTCTACGAGCAGTACTTC. This translates into CASSGDFYEQYF.